The T cell receptor beta chain described here comes from a study of blood T cells in healthy people across ages. Every donor contributed 7.5 to 10 milliliters of peripheral blood by blood draw. A sample-barcoded 5' primer and a J-beta primer mix were used in a second PCR of about 7 to 12 cycles. TCRdb recomputed calls from the 5' RACE reads with MiXCR, one row per CDR3 protein. The repertoire holds hundreds of thousands of distinct CDR3 sequences, with roughly 50% as singletons. The germline V and J ends were trimmed by 0 bases and 0 bases, with 11 bases remaining between them. CDR1 and CDR2 (germline): SGHDT, YYEEEE. This CDR3 spans 16 amino acids. Whole-study results and caveats: With donor CMV status unknown, expanded clonotype changes were possibly confounded. Estimates of total diversity, which came from one million sequenced T cells, were considered to be underestimates.

Remarks on this clonotype: The antigen remains undetermined.

The specimen was blood. This sequence originates from a man aged 35 to 55 in good health. This chain joins TRBV5-6 and TRBJ2-3; D may be TRBD1 (6 bases). In nucleotides, the CDR3 is TGTGCCAGCAGCTTGGCAGGGGTAGCAAGCACAGATACGCAGTATTTT. This codes for CASSLAGVASTDTQYF. The full variable domain, its missing parts supplied by reference TRBV5-6 and TRBJ2-3, is DAGVTQSPTHLIKTRGQQVTLRCSPKSGHDTVSWYQQALGQGPQFIFQYYEEEERQRGNFPDRFSGHQFPNYSSELNVNALLLGDSALYLCASSLAGVASTDTQYFGPGTRLTVL.